The 25 T cell receptor beta chains below come from one sample, sequenced in a study of graft-versus-host responses after intestinal transplantation. Their specific antigens are unknown. Repertoires were generated with immunoSEQ multiplex PCR, while TCRdb's copy carries only in-frame clones and drops some. The sample carries tens of thousands of clones, around 90% recorded once. Here the sequenced sample was unstimulated CD4+ T cells sorted from spleen or lymph node cells, taken before intestinal transplant. The receptors originated from a human donor who received an intestinal transplant.

This chain joins TRBV7-9 and TRBJ2-5; 15 bases align to TRBD2. CDR3 size: 18 residues. The junction had 7 bases not matched to a gene; V was cut back by 3 bases and J by 2 bases. Germline V CDR1 and CDR2: SEHNR, FQNEAQ (reference sequence). The chain's CDR3 is CASSFGLAGGPQQETQYF. CDR3 bases: TGTGCCAGCAGCTTCGGACTAGCGGGAGGGCCACAGCAAGAGACCCAGTACTTC.

This clone was detected a few times. The chain uses TRBV4-1 and TRBJ1-3; D unresolved. The CDR3 has 16 amino acids. The V end lost 2 bases, the J end lost 0 bases, and 11 bases lay between the germline ends. CDR1 is MGHRA, CDR2 YSYEKL, per germline. This chain's CDR3 is CASSQQEDFSGNTIYF. Here the CDR3 DNA reads TGCGCCAGCAGCCAACAAGAGGACTTCTCTGGAAACACCATATATTTT.

This chain uses TRBV18 with TRBJ2-7, with D perhaps TRBD2 (5 bases). This CDR3 contains 13 residues. Germline V CDR1 and CDR2: KGHSH, LQKENI. V lost 2 bases, J lost 4 bases, and 9 bases lay in between. In nucleotides, the CDR3 is TGTGCCAGCTCACCAAGAGGGCCTTACGAGCAGTACTTC. As protein: CASSPRGPYEQYF.

This clone has only one observation. V and J are TRBV27 and TRBJ2-1, with TRBD1 identical over 11 bases. Losses at the gene ends were 6 bases for V and 3 bases for J; bases not matched to a gene: 4. The CDR3 consists of 15 residues. Germline V gives CDR1 MNHEY, CDR2 SMNVEV (reference sequence). CDR3 DNA: TGTGCCAGCAGCCCCGGGACAGGGGGCTACAATGAGCAGTTCTTC. Its protein is CASSPGTGGYNEQFF.

V gene TRBV28 combines with J gene TRBJ2-3; 10 nucleotides align to TRBD1. The CDR3 covers 15 residues. V trimming: 6 bases; J trimming: 2 bases; junction bases outside the gene matches: 5. CDR1 is MDHEN, CDR2 SYDVKM, per germline. DNA of the CDR3: TGTGCCAGCAGGGGGGGACAGGGGCCCACAGATACGCAGTATTTT. It yields the protein CASRGGQGPTDTQYF.

The rearrangement uses TRBV7-8 and TRBJ2-7; D is unresolved. The germline gives CDR1 SGHVS, CDR2 FQNEAQ. This CDR3 is 11 amino acids long. Trimming cost V 5 bases and J 4 bases, with 6 bases left between them. The CDR3 reads CASSLYYEQYF. CDR3 DNA: TGTGCCAGCAGCCTATATTACGAGCAGTACTTC.

V is TRBV27 and J is TRBJ2-2; the D is unclear. Germline V CDR1 and CDR2: MNHEY, SMNVEV (reference sequence). This CDR3 comprises 12 residues. The V gene lost 5 bases and the J gene lost 9 bases, with 10 bases spanning the gap. The CDR3 is CASSPPGRELFF. DNA of the CDR3: TGTGCCAGCAGTCCCCCGGGTAGGGAGCTGTTTTTT.

Here the CDR3 reads CASSLEPAGNTIYF. The CDR3 DNA reads TGTGCCAGCAGCTTGGAGCCCGCTGGAAACACCATATATTTT. The V and J genes are TRBV11-2 and TRBJ1-3, with D uncertain. This CDR3 contains 14 residues. The germline V gene encodes CDR1 SGHAT and CDR2 FQNNGV. V was trimmed by 3 bases and J by 2 bases, leaving 8 bases between them.

The V call is TRBV9, the J call TRBJ1-5, with D uncertain. Germline V gene data show CDR1 as SGDLS and CDR2 as YYNGEE. CDR3 length: 13 amino acids. Between the trimmed V and J ends, which lost 1 base and 4 bases, there was a span of 6 bases. The CDR3 nucleotides are TGTGCCAGCAGCGTAACGGGAAATCAGCCCCAGCATTTT. This encodes CASSVTGNQPQHF.

V is TRBV5-4 and J is TRBJ2-1; tentative D call: TRBD2 (6 bases). The CDR3 runs to 15 residues. Germline CDR1 reads SGHNT; CDR2 reads YYREEE (reference sequence). The V and J ends lost 3 bases and 6 bases respectively, with 16 bases between them. CDR3 protein: CASSSIAGTPNEQFF. The CDR3, as DNA: TGTGCCAGCAGCTCCATTGCAGGGACTCCCAATGAGCAGTTCTTC.

The V gene is TRBV29-1, the J gene TRBJ2-3; D may be TRBD1 (5 bases). The CDR3 contains 13 residues. The germline V gene has CDR1 SQVTM and CDR2 ANQGSEA. With 5 bases removed from V and 2 bases from J, the gap between germline ends came to 11 bases. The CDR3 loop is CSVKRGLTDTQYF. The DNA of the CDR3 is TGCAGCGTTAAAAGGGGTCTCACAGATACGCAGTATTTT.

The J gene is TRBJ1-2, the V gene TRBV2, with D perhaps TRBD1 (6 bases). Germline V lookup: CDR1 SNHLY, CDR2 FYNNEI. V was pared by 6 bases and J by 8 bases, with 16 bases between. The CDR3 extends over 13 amino acids. CDR3 coding DNA: TGTGCCAGCAGCCTCGTGGGGGCGGACGGCTACACCTTC. The encoded protein is CASSLVGADGYTF.

J is TRBJ2-2 and V is TRBV2; tentative D call: TRBD1 (5 bases). From germline, CDR1 is SNHLY and CDR2 FYNNEI. This CDR3 region has 13 residues. The V end lost 7 bases, the J end lost 5 bases, and 11 bases lay between the germline ends. Written as DNA, the CDR3 is TGTGCCAGCACCGAAGGGGTTACCGGGGAGCTGTTTTTT. This gives the protein CASTEGVTGELFF.

CDR3 loop: CASSQTPQGARGYTF. DNA for the CDR3: TGTGCCAGCAGTCAAACACCACAGGGGGCGCGGGGCTACACCTTC. The chain recombines TRBV28 with TRBJ1-2; 9 bases line up with TRBD1. Trimming removed 5 bases from V and 8 bases from J; junction bases left unmatched: 12. Looked up from germline, CDR1 is MDHEN and CDR2 is SYDVKM. This CDR3 is built from 15 residues.

This clone occurred once. This chain connects TRBV7-9 to TRBJ1-1; 7 bases agree with TRBD1. Germline CDR1 reads SEHNR; CDR2 reads FQNEAQ (reference sequence). The CDR3 is 17 amino acids. V dropped 5 bases and J dropped 5; count of bases not matched to a gene: 17. The CDR3 loop is CASSIPPGQRGETEAFF. For the CDR3, the DNA is TGTGCCAGCAGCATACCGCCGGGACAGAGGGGAGAGACTGAAGCTTTCTTT.

The chain uses TRBV5-1 and TRBJ2-5, with TRBD2 identical over 15 bases. Germline CDR1 is SGHRS and CDR2 is YFSETQ. The CDR3 is 18 amino acids. With V trimmed by 0 bases and J by 5 bases, 8 bases remained unmatched. CDR3 sequence (DNA): TGCGCCAGCAGCTTGGGGACTAGCGGGGGGGCCAGTAAGGAGACCCAGTACTTC. Translated, it gives CASSLGTSGGASKETQYF.

This sequence joins TRBV11-3 and TRBJ1-3; possible D gene TRBD1, 6 bases. Germline values: CDR1 SGHNT, CDR2 YENEEA. The germline V and J ends were trimmed by 1 base and 0 bases, with 13 bases remaining between them. CDR3 length: 17 residues. In DNA, the CDR3 is TGTGCCAGCAGCTTAGGCGGGGGCGGAAGCTCTGGAAACACCATATATTTT. Translation gives CASSLGGGGSSGNTIYF.

This clone has just a few counts. At one end, the junction sequence differs from germline, possibly due to a read error. J is TRBJ2-7 and V is TRBV7-7, with a possible D match to TRBD1 (7 bases). The CDR3 contains 14 residues. CDR1 is SSHAT and CDR2 is FNYEAQ in the germline V gene (reference sequence). CDR3 residues: CASSATGRFDEQYF. The CDR3 DNA reads TGTGCTAGCAGTGCGACAGGGAGGTTCGACGAGCAGTACTTC.

V gene TRBV6-1 combines with J gene TRBJ1-2; maybe TRBD1 (5 bases). CDR1 and CDR2 (germline): MNHNS, SASEGT. The V end was cut by 8 bases, the J end by 0 bases, with 10 bases between. The CDR3 loop spans 13 amino acids. The chain's CDR3 is CASGRGPNYGYTF. The DNA for the CDR3 is TGTGCCAGCGGGCGGGGACCTAACTATGGCTACACCTTC.

This clone was recorded only once. V is TRBV30 and J is TRBJ1-1; perhaps TRBD1 as D (6 bases). V was shortened by 3 bases and J by 5 bases, with 16 bases between the two germline ends. This CDR3 region has 14 residues. Germline CDR1 reads GTSNPN; CDR2 reads SVGIG (reference sequence). The CDR3 region has the DNA TGTGCCTGGAGCGACCCGGGCCAGGGGACTGAAGCTTTCTTT. Residues: CAWSDPGQGTEAFF.

The chain couples TRBV7-9 to TRBJ2-2; D is uncertain. The V and J ends lost 2 bases and 7 bases respectively, with 5 bases between them. The CDR3 sequence is 12 residues long. Germline CDR1 SEHNR, CDR2 FQNEAQ (reference sequence). This CDR3 reads CASSLSSGELFF. CDR3 coding DNA: TGTGCCAGCAGCTTATCCAGCGGGGAGCTGTTTTTT.

This chain connects TRBV28 to TRBJ1-1; no clear D. The germline gives CDR1 MDHEN, CDR2 SYDVKM. The CDR3 runs 11 residues. The ends were cut back, 8 bases at V and 1 base at J, with 5 bases in the middle. CDR3 sequence (DNA): TGTGCCAGCGTCAGGAACACTGAAGCTTTCTTT. Residues: CASVRNTEAFF. Supplemented by reference TRBV28 and TRBJ1-1, the full variable domain reads DVKVTQSSRYLVKRTGEKVFLECVQDMDHENMFWYRQDPGLGLRLIYFSYDVKMKEKGDIPEGYSVSREKKERFSLILESASTNQTSMYLCASVRNTEAFFGQGTRLTVV.

J is TRBJ2-1 and V is TRBV28; D perhaps matches TRBD2 (6 bases). In germline, CDR1 is MDHEN, CDR2 SYDVKM. There are 15 residues in the CDR3. The V end was cut by 4 bases, the J end by 4 bases, with 14 bases between. CDR3 coding DNA: TGTGCCAGCAGTTCAACTAGCAGACCGTACAATGAGCAGTTCTTC. This codes for CASSSTSRPYNEQFF.

V gene TRBV6-1 combines with J gene TRBJ2-1; D perhaps matches TRBD2 (5 bases). The germline V and J ends were trimmed by 8 bases and 4 bases, with 9 bases remaining between them. The CDR3 has 12 amino acids. Germline CDR1 is MNHNS and CDR2 is SASEGT. CDR3 sequence: CASVSGYNEQFF. The CDR3 bases are TGTGCCAGCGTGAGCGGTTACAATGAGCAGTTCTTC.

The rearrangement links TRBV19 to TRBJ2-1, with D possibly TRBD2 on 5 matching bases. The CDR3 has 13 residues. Trimming took off 7 bases at V and 7 bases at J, with 14 bases between the two ends. The germline V gene has CDR1 LNHDA and CDR2 SQIVND (reference sequence). The CDR3 reads CASNPGIRNEQFF. CDR3 in DNA: TGTGCCAGTAATCCGGGAATCCGGAATGAGCAGTTCTTC.